Listed here is a single T cell receptor (beta chain). Antigen unknown. Every cDNA TCR molecule received its own unique molecular identifier. TCRdb ran MiXCR on the 5' RACE reads and lists one entry per CDR3 protein. The sample holds thousands of distinct CDR3 sequences; around 28% are singletons and the top ten take less than 20%. The time point was: sample taken at primary tumor resection. Researchers sequenced whole RNA taken from tumor, nontumor lung or frozen PBMC without sorting. A total of approximately 75 untreated early-stage non-small cell lung cancer patients served as donors. Germline V lookup: CDR1 LGHDT, CDR2 YNNKEL (reference sequence). V lost 3 bases to trimming and J lost 0 bases; unmatched junction nucleotides: 0. The CDR3 loop spans 16 amino acids. The data originate from a study of spatial heterogeneity in lung cancer. Broader study findings: Ubiquitous expanded tumor TCRs showed up in blood more at resection than follow-up.

The chain recombines TRBV3-1 with TRBJ2-2; 11 bases align to TRBD2. Sequencing was performed on PBMCs, taken at surgery. The sequence was collected from a male donor with early-stage non-small cell lung cancer. The CDR3 bases are TGTGCCAGCAGCCAGGGACTAGCGGCGAACACCGGGGAGCTGTTTTTT. As protein: CASSQGLAANTGELFF. Based on the CDR3 plus reference TRBV3-1 and TRBJ2-2, the full variable domain is DTAVSQTPKYLVTQMGNDKSIKCEQNLGHDTMYWYKQDSKKFLKIMFSYNNKELIINETVPNRFSPKSPDKAHLNLHINSLELGDSAVYFCASSQGLAANTGELFFGEGSRLTVL.